The 21 T cell receptor beta chains below come from one sample, sequenced in a study of a mutant IDH1 vaccine in newly diagnosed glioma. Here immunoSEQ multiplex PCR was the method, and the copy in TCRdb shows in-frame clones only, minus some. The sample carries about 92,000 clones, under 90% recorded once. Described time point: baseline, week 1 (first vaccination visit). Indicated treatment: pre-vaccination baseline after standard-of-care therapy. The specimen comprised PBMCs, sampled from a glioma patient treated with radiotherapy, temozolomide or both. The receptors derive from a woman aged 45 to 65 with glioma.

The V call is TRBV5-5, the J call TRBJ1-5; D possibly corresponds to TRBD1 (6 bases). CDR1 is SGHKS, CDR2 YYEKEE, per germline (reference sequence). The ends were cut back, 0 bases at V and 1 base at J, with 11 bases in the middle. CDR3 length: 16 amino acids. The CDR3 bases are TGTGCCAGCAGCTTGGCCGGGACACCAAGCAATCAGCCCCAGCATTTT. Protein: CASSLAGTPSNQPQHF.

The genes are TRBV15 and TRBJ1-1; D ambiguous. Trimming took off 3 bases at V and 0 bases at J, with 8 bases between the two ends. The CDR3 has 14 amino acids. The germline V gene encodes CDR1 LNHNV and CDR2 YYDKDF (reference sequence). The CDR3 reads CATSSLGMNTEAFF. The CDR3 DNA sequence: TGTGCCACCAGCAGCCTAGGAATGAACACTGAAGCTTTCTTT.

This clone was found a few times. The rearrangement joins TRBV5-1 to TRBJ1-5, with D perhaps matching TRBD1 (5 bases). The CDR3 consists of 15 residues. V was cut by 0 bases and J by 3 bases, with 10 bases left in between. Germline V gene data show CDR1 as SGHRS and CDR2 as YFSETQ. As DNA, the CDR3 is TGCGCCAGCAGCTTGGAGGGGCTTATCAATCAGCCCCAGCATTTT. It is translated as CASSLEGLINQPQHF.

A word on this clone: In the same sample, other DNA sequences code for this CDR3. This chain's CDR3 is CASSSTGGPYNSPLHF. CDR3 sequence (DNA): TGTGCCAGCAGCTCGACCGGGGGCCCTTATAATTCACCCCTCCACTTT. The chain couples TRBV5-4 to TRBJ1-6, with D possibly TRBD1 on 6 matching bases. Germline CDR1 is SGHNT and CDR2 is YYREEE (reference sequence). V lost 3 bases, J lost 4 bases, and 14 bases lay in between. This CDR3 spans 16 amino acids.

The rearrangement links TRBV13 to TRBJ2-3, with 9 bases fitting TRBD2. V shed 5 bases, J shed 1 base, and the junction held 4 bases outside the gene matches. Per the germline V gene, CDR1 is PRHDT and CDR2 is FYEKMQ (reference sequence). The CDR3 runs to 15 residues. The CDR3 is CASSPKRGGTDTQYF. In DNA form, the CDR3 reads TGTGCCAGCAGCCCGAAGCGGGGGGGCACAGATACGCAGTATTTT. The variable domain in full, completed from reference TRBV13 and TRBJ2-3, reads AAGVIQSPRHLIKEKRETATLKCYPIPRHDTVYWYQQGPGQDPQFLISFYEKMQSDKGSIPDRFSAQQFSDYHSELNMSSLELGDSALYFCASSPKRGGTDTQYFGPGTRLTVL.

The chain is built from TRBV7-2 and TRBJ1-3; D perhaps matches TRBD1 (5 bases). V lost 6 bases, J lost 2 bases, and 11 bases lay in between. Germline CDR1 reads SGHTA; CDR2 reads FQGNSA. This CDR3 contains 14 residues. The DNA for the CDR3 is TGTGCCAGCAGTTCTCAGGGAGCTGGAAACACCATATATTTT. Amino acids: CASSSQGAGNTIYF.

The J gene is TRBJ1-5, the V gene TRBV6-1; D gene uncertain. Deletions cut 4 bases from V and 0 bases from J, with 4 bases between. Germline V gene data show CDR1 as MNHNS and CDR2 as SASEGT. This CDR3 has 13 amino acids. The CDR3 sequence: CASSGNSNQPQHF. The CDR3 DNA reads TGTGCCAGCAGTGGAAATAGCAATCAGCCCCAGCATTTT.

This chain connects TRBV15 to TRBJ1-5; TRBD1 is a possible D gene (5 bases). The ends were cut back, 6 bases at V and 4 bases at J, with 10 bases in the middle. The CDR3 has 13 amino acids. Looked up from germline, CDR1 is LNHNV and CDR2 is YYDKDF (reference sequence). CDR3 nucleotides: TGTGCCACCAGGGCGCGGGGGAATCAGCCCCAGCATTTT. This translates into CATRARGNQPQHF.

Points on this clone: The same CDR3 also results from other DNA sequences found in this sample. The V call is TRBV5-1, the J call TRBJ1-6; D is ambiguous. The CDR3 is made up of 13 amino acids. Germline lookup yields CDR1 SGHRS and CDR2 YFSETQ. Trimming cost V 4 bases and J 6 bases, with 8 bases left between them. The CDR3 loop is CASSPEGNSPLHF. CDR3 nucleotide sequence: TGCGCCAGCAGCCCGGAAGGTAATTCACCCCTCCACTTT.

The V call is TRBV6-1, the J call TRBJ2-2; TRBD2 matches 10 bases. This CDR3 is built from 15 residues. The V segment lost 3 bases and the J segment 6 bases; nucleotides outside the gene matches: 4. In germline, CDR1 is MNHNS, CDR2 SASEGT. CDR3 loop: CASSDWSGGAGELFF. Here the CDR3 DNA reads TGTGCCAGCAGTGATTGGAGCGGGGGGGCCGGGGAGCTGTTTTTT.

Remarks on this clone: Its ends do not fully match the called genes, so a read error is possible. V and J are TRBV5-6 and TRBJ2-3, with TRBD2 matching over 10 bases. This CDR3 contains 13 residues. Germline values: CDR1 SGHDT, CDR2 YYEEEE. The CDR3 spells CAGSGGVTDTQYF. For the CDR3, the DNA is TGTGCCGGCAGCGGGGGGGTTACAGATACGCAGTATTTT.

This clone appeared once. The gene calls are TRBV28 and TRBJ2-7; D is undetermined. The CDR3 consists of 12 residues. The germline V gene has CDR1 MDHEN and CDR2 SYDVKM. Trimming left V 6 bases short and J 4 bases short, with 10 bases between. The CDR3 region has the DNA TGTGCCAGCAGCCAAGCTCATTACGAGCAGTACTTC. This gives the protein CASSQAHYEQYF.

The chain has TRBV6-1 and TRBJ1-5, with a weak D call TRBD1 (5 bases). This CDR3 is 15 amino acids long. V was trimmed by 3 bases and J by 4 bases, leaving 13 bases between them. Germline CDR1 reads MNHNS; CDR2 reads SASEGT. The CDR3 loop reads CASSEDKSRNQPQHF. CDR3 DNA sequence: TGTGCCAGCAGTGAGGACAAGTCGCGGAATCAGCCCCAGCATTTT.

This clone was observed a single time. The J gene is TRBJ1-5, the V gene TRBV4-1; D possibly corresponds to TRBD1 (6 bases). V gave up 0 bases and J gave up 0 bases, with 12 bases separating them. Germline-derived CDR1 and CDR2 are MGHRA and YSYEKL. The CDR3 covers 17 residues. CDR3 in amino acids: CASSQESGAFSNQPQHF. The CDR3 DNA reads TGCGCCAGCAGCCAAGAATCAGGGGCCTTTAGCAATCAGCCCCAGCATTTT.

The gene calls are TRBV28 and TRBJ1-2; no definite D call. Germline-derived CDR1 and CDR2 are MDHEN and SYDVKM. Trimming took off 5 bases at V and 4 bases at J, with 14 bases between the two ends. The CDR3 spans 14 residues. The CDR3 DNA sequence: TGTGCCAGCAGTCCGCCGGTGGAGATCTATGGCTACACCTTC. It encodes CASSPPVEIYGYTF.

The chain couples TRBV9 to TRBJ2-3, with D hard to call. Germline lookup yields CDR1 SGDLS and CDR2 YYNGEE. V lost 3 bases and J lost 6, with 8 bases in between. This CDR3 is 12 amino acids long. CDR3 DNA: TGTGCCAGCAGCGCCCTCCTGGATACGCAGTATTTT. Amino acid sequence: CASSALLDTQYF. Full variable domain (outside the CDR3, taken from reference TRBV9 and TRBJ2-3): DSGVTQTPKHLITATGQRVTLRCSPRSGDLSVYWYQQSLDQGLQFLIQYYNGEERAKGNILERFSAQQFPDLHSELNLSSLELGDSALYFCASSALLDTQYFGPGTRLTVL.

This chain links TRBV4-2 with TRBJ1-3; D is uncertain. V was cut by 0 bases and J by 0 bases, with 6 bases left in between. Germline CDR1 and CDR2: LGHNA and YNFKEQ. CDR3 size: 15 residues. The CDR3 nucleotides read TGTGCCAGCAGCCAAGATCCGATCTCTGGAAACACCATATATTTT. Its translation: CASSQDPISGNTIYF.

DNA for the CDR3: TGCGCCAGCAGTCAATCGAAGGGGGTGGGAGGCATTCAGTACTTC. Its protein product is CASSQSKGVGGIQYF. This chain joins TRBV23-1 and TRBJ2-4, with D perhaps assigned TRBD1 or TRBD2 (6 bases each). TRBV23-1 carries the ORF label, with uncertain function. The CDR3 loop spans 15 amino acids. V lost 0 bases and J 9 bases, leaving 15 bases between the germline ends.

The V call is TRBV9, the J call TRBJ1-2, with TRBD1 identical over 7 bases. Germline assignment: CDR1 SGDLS and CDR2 YYNGEE. With V trimmed by 0 bases and J by 2 bases, 4 bases remained unmatched. The CDR3 is 15 amino acids. The CDR3 reads CASSVGSTGNYGYTF. CDR3 DNA sequence: TGTGCCAGCAGCGTAGGATCGACAGGGAACTATGGCTACACCTTC.

The V gene is TRBV5-1, the J gene TRBJ1-5; weak D call: TRBD1 (5 bases). The CDR3 is made up of 15 amino acids. Germline assignment: CDR1 SGHRS and CDR2 YFSETQ. The V end was cut by 2 bases, the J end by 6 bases, with 15 bases between. The CDR3 nucleotides read TGCGCCAGCAGCTTTTCGGGCAGGGCTGGTCAGCCCCAGCATTTT. Protein: CASSFSGRAGQPQHF.

This clone has only a few counts. The V gene is TRBV15, the J gene TRBJ1-2; D gene ambiguous. The CDR3 runs 12 residues. Germline CDR1 and CDR2: LNHNV and YYDKDF (reference sequence). The V and J ends lost 0 bases and 1 base respectively, with 0 bases between them. CDR3 bases: TGTGCCACCAGCAGAGATAACTATGGCTACACCTTC. Translated, it gives CATSRDNYGYTF.